This TCR beta chain appears in the sequencing data of a study of cytomegalovirus exposure and HLA in healthy donors. 13 Jbeta primers and 60 Vbeta primers were used for the PCR. Clones were read by immunoSEQ multiplex PCR, and TCRdb kept only the in-frame ones, dropping some. The table shows 210,000 or so clones, with approximately 82% occurring only once. The CDR3 is 14 residues long. The V segment lost 3 bases and the J segment 6 bases; nucleotides outside the gene matches: 5. Germline CDR1 and CDR2: LNHDA and SQIVND (reference sequence). Sequenced material: PBMCs. The origin of this receptor is a woman between 50 and 59 years old in good health and CMV-seropositive. This chain links TRBV19 with TRBJ2-7; TRBD1 matches at 10 bases. As DNA, the CDR3 is TGTGCCAGTAGTATGTCGACAGGGGGCTCCGAGCAGTACTTC. It is translated as CASSMSTGGSEQYF.